This passage covers 9 T cell receptor beta chains from one sample sequenced in a study of T-cell memory formation after mild COVID-19. TCRdb re-derived calls from the 5' RACE reads in MiXCR, one entry per CDR3 protein. The sample consists of 400,000 to 450,000 distinct CDR3 sequences, around 17% of them appearing once. Sequencing was done on a sample of PBMCs or a T cell subset sorted from them (not recorded which). These receptors all come from a man between 18 and 35 years old who had mild COVID-19 (a few samples of this study predate the infection). Cell type and time point are not known.

This clonotype was found a few times. The chain uses TRBV20-1 and TRBJ2-2; D unresolved. There are 16 residues in the CDR3. In germline, CDR1 is DFQATT, CDR2 SNEGSKA (reference sequence). V lost 1 base and J lost 0, with 12 bases in between. This CDR3 is CSARALGIPNTGELFF. The CDR3, as DNA: TGCAGTGCTAGAGCATTAGGGATTCCGAACACCGGGGAGCTGTTTTTT.

In this sample, this clonotype turned up a few times. This chain uses TRBV27 with TRBJ2-7; TRBD1 matches at 10 bases. The CDR3 runs to 14 residues. The germline gives CDR1 MNHEY, CDR2 SMNVEV (reference sequence). J was trimmed by 5 bases and V by 3 bases; bases with no gene match: 4. The CDR3 sequence: CASSFGDRGHEQYV. DNA for the CDR3: TGTGCCAGCAGTTTCGGGGACAGGGGACACGAGCAGTACGTC.

This clonotype was seen a handful of times. The chain combines TRBV29-1 with TRBJ2-7; D is unresolved. This CDR3 is built from 11 residues. Trimming left V 0 bases short and J 6 bases short, with 6 bases between. Per the germline V gene, CDR1 is SQVTM and CDR2 is ANQGSEA. For the CDR3, the DNA is TGCAGCGTTGAAGAGTGGAGCGAGCAGTACTTC. Protein: CSVEEWSEQYF.

This chain connects TRBV20-1 to TRBJ1-5; D perhaps matches TRBD1 (5 bases). The CDR3 totals 14 residues. Germline CDR1 and CDR2: DFQATT and SNEGSKA (reference sequence). Trimming stripped 2 bases from V and 2 bases from J, with 10 bases between. CDR3 loop: CSARNRMGNQPQHF. Written as DNA, the CDR3 is TGCAGTGCTAGAAACAGGATGGGCAATCAGCCCCAGCATTTT.

The rearrangement links TRBV29-1 to TRBJ1-6, with D possibly being TRBD1 (6 bases). The germline V gene has CDR1 SQVTM and CDR2 ANQGSEA. V was trimmed by 4 bases and J by 9 bases, leaving 13 bases between them. The CDR3 spans 13 residues. The DNA of the CDR3 is TGCAGCGTTGCTGATCAGGGGCGTTCACCCCTCCACTTT. Translating it yields CSVADQGRSPLHF.

The chain recombines TRBV7-6 with TRBJ2-1; D is unresolved. Trimming pared 1 base from V and 15 bases from J, leaving 10 bases between. CDR3 length equals 11 residues. Germline CDR1 and CDR2: SGHVS and FNYEAQ. The CDR3 loop is CASSLDGRRFF. DNA for the CDR3: TGTGCCAGCAGCTTAGACGGGCGTCGGTTCTTC.

V gene TRBV6-1 combines with J gene TRBJ2-7, with D possibly called TRBD1 or TRBD2 (5 bases each). CDR1 is MNHNS, CDR2 SASEGT, per germline. Trimming cost V 7 bases and J 3 bases, with 16 bases left between them. This CDR3 comprises 14 residues. Here the CDR3 reads CASIRSGRSYEQYF. CDR3 DNA: TGTGCCAGCATTAGGTCGGGACGGAGCTACGAGCAGTACTTC.

V is TRBV7-2 and J is TRBJ1-6, with 7 positions matching TRBD1. V shed 3 bases and J 14 bases; nucleotides not matched to a gene: 7. The CDR3 runs to 13 residues. CDR1 and CDR2 (germline): SGHTA, FQGNSA. CDR3 region: CASSFDRVKALHF. The CDR3 bases are TGTGCCAGCAGCTTCGACAGGGTCAAGGCCCTCCACTTT.

The V and J genes are TRBV6-5 and TRBJ1-1; tentatively, D is TRBD1 (6 bases). Germline V CDR1 and CDR2: MNHEY, SVGAGI. This CDR3 contains 13 residues. V was pared by 5 bases and J by 1 base, with 8 bases between. In DNA form, the CDR3 reads TGTGCCAGCAGTAAGACAGGGAACACTGAAGCTTTCTTT. This gives the protein CASSKTGNTEAFF.